The rows below give T cell receptor beta chains drawn from one sample of a study of blood T cells in healthy people across ages. TCRdb reprocessed the 5' RACE reads via MiXCR and lists one record per CDR3 protein. Here the sample spans roughly 1 million distinct CDR3 sequences, about 25% being singletons. These data also formed part of another study, on T cells of mothers and their children.

What was sequenced was blood. Receptor source: a girl aged 2-10 years in good health. The CDR3 runs from the conserved cysteine through the conserved F or W. The order of the fields is clone size, D gene, J gene, CDR3 length, V gene, CDR3 protein, CDR3 DNA. A D gene is named only where the DNA matches it firmly. Size tells how often a clone was seen (once, few, many) or the class of an expanded clone, and some rows leave it out.

clone size: few; D gene: -; J gene: TRBJ2-7; CDR3 length: 13; V gene: TRBV29-1; CDR3 protein: CSAEGRGNYEQYF; CDR3 DNA: TGCAGCGCTGAGGGCAGGGGAAACTACGAGCAGTACTTC
clone size: few; D gene: -; J gene: TRBJ1-5; CDR3 length: 12; V gene: TRBV12-3/TRBV12-4; CDR3 protein: CTSSFPDQPQHF; CDR3 DNA: TGTACCAGCAGTTTCCCGGACCAGCCCCAGCATTTT
clone size: -; D gene: -; J gene: TRBJ2-2; CDR3 length: 16; V gene: TRBV20-1; CDR3 protein: CSARDPTSPRRDELFF; CDR3 DNA: TGCAGTGCTAGAGATCCCACTAGCCCACGAAGAGACGAGCTGTTTTTT
clone size: -; D gene: -; J gene: TRBJ2-5; CDR3 length: 17; V gene: TRBV28; CDR3 protein: CASSLGSADMYQEAQYF; CDR3 DNA: TGTGCCAGCAGTCTAGGGTCGGCAGACATGTACCAAGAGGCCCAGTACTTC
clone size: -; D gene: -; J gene: TRBJ1-2; CDR3 length: 14; V gene: TRBV29-1; CDR3 protein: CSVVGWDRGDGYTF; CDR3 DNA: TGCAGCGTTGTCGGGTGGGACCGGGGAGATGGCTACACCTTC
clone size: few; D gene: -; J gene: TRBJ2-2; CDR3 length: 16; V gene: TRBV6-2/TRBV6-3; CDR3 protein: CASSHDRGANTGELFF; CDR3 DNA: TGTGCCAGCAGCCACGATCGGGGTGCGAACACCGGGGAGCTGTTTTTT
clone size: -; D gene: -; J gene: TRBJ2-3; CDR3 length: 16; V gene: TRBV5-8; CDR3 protein: CASSFGGSGSTDTQYF; CDR3 DNA: TGTGCCAGCAGCTTCGGGGGATCGGGGAGCACAGATACGCAGTATTTT
clone size: few; D gene: -; J gene: TRBJ1-4; CDR3 length: 14; V gene: TRBV20-1; CDR3 protein: CSAPAQGPNEKLFF; CDR3 DNA: TGCAGTGCGCCAGCACAGGGTCCTAATGAAAAACTGTTTTTT
clone size: few; D gene: -; J gene: TRBJ2-1; CDR3 length: 12; V gene: TRBV9; CDR3 protein: CASSVNHNEQFF; CDR3 DNA: TGTGCTAGCAGCGTAAACCACAATGAGCAGTTCTTC
clone size: few; D gene: -; J gene: TRBJ2-1; CDR3 length: 16; V gene: TRBV6-2/TRBV6-3; CDR3 protein: CASSYFAPRNYNEQFF; CDR3 DNA: TGTGCCAGCAGTTACTTCGCGCCCCGGAACTACAATGAGCAGTTCTTC
clone size: -; D gene: TRBD1; J gene: TRBJ1-2; CDR3 length: 15; V gene: TRBV20-1; CDR3 protein: CSARPRGTGPYGYTF; CDR3 DNA: TGCAGTGCACGACCCAGAGGGACAGGGCCCTATGGCTACACCTTC
clone size: -; D gene: TRBD2; J gene: TRBJ2-7; CDR3 length: 17; V gene: TRBV10-3; CDR3 protein: CAISEGFGGGASYEQYF; CDR3 DNA: TGTGCCATCAGTGAGGGATTTGGCGGGGGGGCATCCTACGAGCAGTACTTC
clone size: -; D gene: -; J gene: TRBJ2-5; CDR3 length: 15; V gene: TRBV14; CDR3 protein: CASSQEGKGRETQYF; CDR3 DNA: TGTGCCAGCAGCCAAGAAGGAAAGGGGCGAGAGACCCAGTACTTC
clone size: -; D gene: -; J gene: TRBJ1-1; CDR3 length: 14; V gene: TRBV4-3; CDR3 protein: CASSQVRVDTEAFF; CDR3 DNA: TGCGCCAGCAGCCAAGTACGGGTCGACACTGAAGCTTTCTTT
clone size: -; D gene: -; J gene: TRBJ2-1; CDR3 length: 17; V gene: TRBV5-1; CDR3 protein: CASRWGLPSSSYNEQFF; CDR3 DNA: TGCGCCAGCAGGTGGGGGCTACCATCTAGCTCCTACAATGAGCAGTTCTTC
clone size: -; D gene: -; J gene: TRBJ1-5; CDR3 length: 15; V gene: TRBV18; CDR3 protein: CASSPTGGDNQPQHF; CDR3 DNA: TGTGCCAGCTCCCCCACCGGCGGAGACAATCAGCCCCAGCATTTT
clone size: -; D gene: -; J gene: TRBJ2-5; CDR3 length: 13; V gene: TRBV2; CDR3 protein: CATKGTPQETQYF; CDR3 DNA: TGTGCCACCAAAGGGACTCCTCAAGAGACCCAGTACTTC
clone size: once; D gene: -; J gene: TRBJ1-2; CDR3 length: 14; V gene: TRBV6-5; CDR3 protein: CASSLGQASYGYTF; CDR3 DNA: TGTGCCAGCAGTTTAGGGCAGGCCTCATATGGCTACACCTTC
clone size: -; D gene: -; J gene: TRBJ1-3; CDR3 length: 14; V gene: TRBV9; CDR3 protein: CASSVEEGRNTIYF; CDR3 DNA: TGTGCCAGCAGCGTAGAGGAGGGGAGAAACACCATATATTTT
clone size: -; D gene: -; J gene: TRBJ2-1; CDR3 length: 19; V gene: TRBV11-2; CDR3 protein: CASRGLVSDGLSSYNEQFF; CDR3 DNA: TGTGCCAGCAGGGGATTGGTGTCGGACGGGCTCAGCTCCTACAATGAGCAGTTCTTC
clone size: -; D gene: TRBD1; J gene: TRBJ2-5; CDR3 length: 14; V gene: TRBV7-2; CDR3 protein: CASSSGQGAPGQYF; CDR3 DNA: TGTGCCAGCAGCTCCGGACAGGGGGCGCCTGGGCAGTACTTC
clone size: few; D gene: -; J gene: TRBJ2-6; CDR3 length: 16; V gene: TRBV7-9; CDR3 protein: CASGPTFSSGANVLTF; CDR3 DNA: TGTGCCAGCGGCCCTACCTTCAGCTCTGGGGCCAACGTCCTGACTTTC
clone size: -; D gene: -; J gene: TRBJ2-5; CDR3 length: 13; V gene: TRBV29-1; CDR3 protein: CSVSTVHQETQYF; CDR3 DNA: TGCAGCGTGTCGACGGTTCACCAAGAGACCCAGTACTTC
clone size: -; D gene: TRBD1; J gene: TRBJ1-1; CDR3 length: 15; V gene: TRBV28; CDR3 protein: CASSPWGQADTEAFF; CDR3 DNA: TGTGCCAGCAGTCCCTGGGGACAGGCAGACACTGAAGCTTTCTTT
clone size: -; D gene: -; J gene: TRBJ2-3; CDR3 length: 15; V gene: TRBV29-1; CDR3 protein: CSVVGFVRNTDTQYF; CDR3 DNA: TGCAGCGTCGTGGGTTTCGTGAGGAACACAGATACGCAGTATTTT
clone size: -; D gene: -; J gene: TRBJ2-1; CDR3 length: 11; V gene: TRBV20-1; CDR3 protein: CSATASNEQFF; CDR3 DNA: TGCAGTGCCACGGCCAGCAATGAGCAGTTCTTC
clone size: few; D gene: -; J gene: TRBJ1-1; CDR3 length: 11; V gene: TRBV28; CDR3 protein: CASSLNFEAFF; CDR3 DNA: TGTGCCAGCAGTTTGAATTTTGAAGCTTTCTTT
clone size: -; D gene: TRBD2; J gene: TRBJ2-1; CDR3 length: 17; V gene: TRBV7-8; CDR3 protein: CASIPAESGGTHNEQFF; CDR3 DNA: TGTGCCAGCATCCCCGCTGAGTCGGGAGGAACCCACAATGAGCAGTTCTTC
clone size: few; D gene: -; J gene: TRBJ2-7; CDR3 length: 14; V gene: TRBV11-2; CDR3 protein: CASSSVQGTYEQYF; CDR3 DNA: TGTGCCAGCAGCTCGGTCCAGGGGACATACGAGCAGTACTTC
clone size: few; D gene: -; J gene: TRBJ2-1; CDR3 length: 14; V gene: TRBV6-2/TRBV6-3; CDR3 protein: CASSGDSEGNEQFF; CDR3 DNA: TGTGCCAGCAGTGGGGACTCGGAAGGCAATGAGCAGTTCTTC
clone size: -; D gene: TRBD1; J gene: TRBJ2-2; CDR3 length: 18; V gene: TRBV5-1; CDR3 protein: CASSPRSVRQGMAGELFF; CDR3 DNA: TGCGCCAGCAGCCCCCGTTCGGTCCGACAGGGCATGGCCGGGGAGCTGTTTTTT
clone size: few; D gene: -; J gene: TRBJ2-5; CDR3 length: 12; V gene: TRBV29-1; CDR3 protein: CSVDQQSGTQYF; CDR3 DNA: TGCAGCGTTGATCAACAGAGCGGGACCCAGTACTTC
clone size: -; D gene: -; J gene: TRBJ2-2; CDR3 length: 16; V gene: TRBV6-1; CDR3 protein: CASSGPDREGTGELFF; CDR3 DNA: TGTGCCAGCAGTGGACCGGACAGGGAGGGCACCGGGGAGCTGTTTTTT
clone size: few; D gene: -; J gene: TRBJ2-1; CDR3 length: 14; V gene: TRBV5-1; CDR3 protein: CASSLRAPYNEQFF; CDR3 DNA: TGCGCCAGCAGCTTACGGGCCCCCTACAATGAGCAGTTCTTC
clone size: -; D gene: -; J gene: TRBJ2-7; CDR3 length: 14; V gene: TRBV27; CDR3 protein: CACSPSSPPLEQYF; CDR3 DNA: TGTGCCTGCAGTCCCTCTTCACCCCCTCTCGAGCAGTACTTC
clone size: few; D gene: -; J gene: TRBJ1-5; CDR3 length: 15; V gene: TRBV12-3/TRBV12-4; CDR3 protein: CASSLARLGYQPQHF; CDR3 DNA: TGTGCCAGCAGTTTAGCCCGGCTCGGTTATCAGCCCCAGCATTTT
clone size: few; D gene: -; J gene: TRBJ2-7; CDR3 length: 12; V gene: TRBV29-1; CDR3 protein: CSVGNGVHEQYF; CDR3 DNA: TGCAGCGTTGGTAACGGGGTCCACGAGCAGTACTTC
clone size: -; D gene: -; J gene: TRBJ1-6; CDR3 length: 13; V gene: TRBV7-2; CDR3 protein: CASSLRADSPLHF; CDR3 DNA: TGTGCCAGCAGCTTACGAGCAGATTCACCCCTCCACTTT
clone size: few; D gene: -; J gene: TRBJ2-5; CDR3 length: 15; V gene: TRBV12-3/TRBV12-4; CDR3 protein: CASSFLQTSGETQYF; CDR3 DNA: TGTGCCAGCAGTTTCTTGCAGACCTCTGGGGAGACCCAGTACTTC
clone size: -; D gene: TRBD2; J gene: TRBJ2-5; CDR3 length: 14; V gene: TRBV12-3/TRBV12-4; CDR3 protein: CASRRSGGRETQYF; CDR3 DNA: TGTGCCAGCAGGCGGTCGGGCGGGAGAGAGACCCAGTACTTC
clone size: few; D gene: -; J gene: TRBJ2-5; CDR3 length: 14; V gene: TRBV6-1; CDR3 protein: CASSEALLRETQYF; CDR3 DNA: TGTGCCAGCAGTGAAGCGCTACTCAGAGAGACCCAGTACTTC
clone size: -; D gene: TRBD2; J gene: TRBJ2-2; CDR3 length: 16; V gene: TRBV29-1; CDR3 protein: CSVVFLAGTNTGELFF; CDR3 DNA: TGCAGCGTTGTGTTTCTAGCGGGCACGAACACCGGGGAGCTGTTTTTT
clone size: many; D gene: -; J gene: TRBJ2-3; CDR3 length: 17; V gene: TRBV6-6; CDR3 protein: CASSPTNHRVYQDTQYF; CDR3 DNA: TGTGCCAGCAGTCCCACCAACCACAGGGTTTATCAAGATACGCAGTATTTT
clone size: few; D gene: -; J gene: TRBJ2-1; CDR3 length: 14; V gene: TRBV7-2; CDR3 protein: CASSYTTAYNEQFF; CDR3 DNA: TGTGCCAGCAGTTATACCACTGCTTACAATGAGCAGTTCTTC
clone size: few; D gene: TRBD2; J gene: TRBJ2-1; CDR3 length: 15; V gene: TRBV29-1; CDR3 protein: CSVEDVSGSKGEQFF; CDR3 DNA: TGCAGCGTTGAAGATGTTAGCGGGAGCAAGGGTGAGCAGTTCTTC
clone size: -; D gene: TRBD1; J gene: TRBJ1-4; CDR3 length: 16; V gene: TRBV7-2; CDR3 protein: CASSLGTTGDGEKLFF; CDR3 DNA: TGTGCCAGCAGCTTAGGGACCACAGGGGATGGGGAAAAACTGTTTTTT
clone size: -; D gene: TRBD1; J gene: TRBJ2-5; CDR3 length: 14; V gene: TRBV28; CDR3 protein: CGSSFSDRVEEQYF; CDR3 DNA: TGTGGCAGCAGTTTTTCGGACAGGGTGGAAGAGCAGTACTTC
clone size: few; D gene: TRBD2; J gene: TRBJ2-1; CDR3 length: 16; V gene: TRBV4-1; CDR3 protein: CASSQVIGRAYNEQFF; CDR3 DNA: TGCGCCAGCAGCCAAGTGATCGGGAGGGCCTACAATGAGCAGTTCTTC
clone size: -; D gene: TRBD2; J gene: TRBJ2-3; CDR3 length: 16; V gene: TRBV7-6; CDR3 protein: CASSERSGSGGDTQYF; CDR3 DNA: TGTGCCAGCAGCGAGCGAAGCGGATCGGGAGGGGATACGCAGTATTTT
clone size: -; D gene: -; J gene: TRBJ2-5; CDR3 length: 13; V gene: TRBV6-6; CDR3 protein: CASSYGMEETQYF; CDR3 DNA: TGTGCCAGCAGTTACGGGATGGAAGAGACCCAGTACTTC
clone size: -; D gene: -; J gene: TRBJ2-1; CDR3 length: 14; V gene: TRBV29-1; CDR3 protein: CSVLTGLESDEQFF; CDR3 DNA: TGCAGCGTTCTCACCGGACTGGAATCGGATGAGCAGTTCTTC
clone size: -; D gene: -; J gene: TRBJ1-1; CDR3 length: 14; V gene: TRBV5-1; CDR3 protein: CASSRDLRTTEAFF; CDR3 DNA: TGCGCCAGCAGCCGGGACTTACGAACCACTGAAGCTTTCTTT
clone size: -; D gene: -; J gene: TRBJ1-1; CDR3 length: 16; V gene: TRBV5-6; CDR3 protein: CASSLGPGRTNTEAFF; CDR3 DNA: TGTGCCAGCAGCTTGGGGCCGGGACGGACGAACACTGAAGCTTTCTTT